These 9 T cell receptor beta chains were all obtained from the same sample, sequenced in a study of cytomegalovirus exposure and HLA in healthy donors. A multiplex PCR was run with 60 Vbeta primers and 13 Jbeta primers. Repertoires were generated with immunoSEQ multiplex PCR, while TCRdb's copy carries only in-frame clones and drops some. This table holds 120,000 to 150,000 clones, roughly 82% found once. The sequenced sample was PBMCs. The receptors stem from a male donor in good health and CMV-seronegative.

V gene TRBV6-6 combines with J gene TRBJ2-5, with 10 bases that match TRBD2. The CDR3 runs to 16 residues. Germline lookup yields CDR1 MNHNY and CDR2 SVGAGI (reference sequence). V lost 4 bases, J lost 5 bases, and 10 bases stayed unmatched. The CDR3 sequence: CASSSRAGGPTETQYF. The CDR3 region has the DNA TGTGCCAGCAGTTCGAGAGCGGGAGGGCCGACGGAGACCCAGTACTTC.

The chain carries TRBV6-1 and TRBJ2-3; a possible D gene is TRBD2 (6 bases). CDR3 length: 16 residues. V was trimmed by 1 base and J by 2 bases, leaving 13 bases between them. Germline V gives CDR1 MNHNS, CDR2 SASEGT. The CDR3 sequence: CASSEGAGSTTDTQYF. DNA for the CDR3: TGTGCCAGCAGTGAAGGGGCGGGGAGTACCACAGATACGCAGTATTTT.

The rearrangement links TRBV7-3 to TRBJ2-3; TRBD1 aligns across 9 bases. The germline V gene encodes CDR1 SGHTA and CDR2 FQGTGA. CDR3 length: 14 amino acids. V shed 2 bases, J shed 10 bases, and the junction held 7 bases outside the gene matches. CDR3 DNA: TGTGCCAGCAGCTTATGGGGACAGGGTGGCGCGCAGTATTTT. The encoded protein is CASSLWGQGGAQYF.

The chain combines TRBV6-1 with TRBJ1-4; no clear D. V lost 7 bases to trimming and J lost 8 bases, with 14 bases between them. The CDR3 has 13 residues. Per germline, CDR1 MNHNS and CDR2 SASEGT. Here the CDR3 reads CASTVHQKEKLFF. CDR3 DNA: TGTGCCAGCACTGTTCATCAGAAGGAAAAACTGTTTTTT.

The chain employs TRBV2 and TRBJ2-2; weak D call: TRBD1 (5 bases). This CDR3 comprises 14 residues. Germline CDR1 and CDR2: SNHLY and FYNNEI. Trimming cost V 3 bases and J 6 bases, with 11 bases left between them. CDR3 in DNA: TGTGCCAGCAGTGATTGGACACAAGCCGGGGAGCTGTTTTTT. Translated, it gives CASSDWTQAGELFF.

Comments on this clone: A junction boundary mismatches the germline segment, possibly from a read error. The rearrangement links TRBV6-5 to TRBJ1-3, with TRBD1 matching over 9 bases. From germline, CDR1 is MNHEY and CDR2 SVGAGI. This CDR3 contains 14 residues. CDR3 DNA: TGTGCCGGCAGAACAGGGGGCCCTGGAAACACCATATATTTT. Protein: CAGRTGGPGNTIYF.

The chain recombines TRBV11-2 with TRBJ1-1; 8 bases fit TRBD1. Germline CDR1 and CDR2: SGHAT and FQNNGV. The CDR3 spans 17 residues. Losses at the gene ends were 5 bases for V and 1 base for J; bases not matched to a gene: 12. CDR3: CASSPYLTGGSNTEAFF. The CDR3 nucleotides are TGTGCCAGCAGCCCATACCTCACAGGGGGGTCGAACACTGAAGCTTTCTTT. Full variable domain (outside the CDR3, taken from reference TRBV11-2 and TRBJ1-1): EAGVAQSPRYKIIEKRQSVAFWCNPISGHATLYWYQQILGQGPKLLIQFQNNGVVDDSQLPKDRFSAERLKGVDSTLKIQPAKLEDSAVYLCASSPYLTGGSNTEAFFGQGTRLTVV.

This clone appeared a single time. The gene calls are TRBV7-2 and TRBJ2-5; 7 nucleotides line up with TRBD2. The DNA end is a closer match to TRBJ2-7, so the J assignment may be wrong. The CDR3 sequence is 14 residues long. The germline V gene has CDR1 SGHTA and CDR2 FQGNSA. The CDR3: CASSLAREVYEQYF. Here the CDR3 DNA reads TGTGCCAGCAGCTTAGCCCGGGAGGTCTACGAGCAGTACTTC.

Only one count was recorded for this clone. The chain employs TRBV27 and TRBJ2-7; D is undetermined. The CDR3 runs to 17 residues. The germline V gene encodes CDR1 MNHEY and CDR2 SMNVEV (reference sequence). V was pared by 3 bases and J by 0 bases, with 18 bases between. The CDR3 reads CASSFPEKFTLSYEQYF. For the CDR3, the DNA is TGTGCCAGCAGTTTCCCTGAGAAGTTCACCCTCTCCTACGAGCAGTACTTC.